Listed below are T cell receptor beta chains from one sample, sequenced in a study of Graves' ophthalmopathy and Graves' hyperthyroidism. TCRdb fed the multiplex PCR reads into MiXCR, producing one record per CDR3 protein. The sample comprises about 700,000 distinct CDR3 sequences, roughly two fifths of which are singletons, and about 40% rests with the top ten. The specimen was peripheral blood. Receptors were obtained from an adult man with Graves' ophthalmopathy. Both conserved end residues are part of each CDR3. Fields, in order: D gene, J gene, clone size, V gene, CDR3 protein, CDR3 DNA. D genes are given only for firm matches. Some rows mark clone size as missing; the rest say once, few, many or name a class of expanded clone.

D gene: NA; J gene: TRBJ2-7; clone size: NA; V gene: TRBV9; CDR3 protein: CASSVGTFSYEQYF; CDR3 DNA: TGTGCCAGCAGCGTAGGAACGTTTTCCTACGAGCAGTACTTC
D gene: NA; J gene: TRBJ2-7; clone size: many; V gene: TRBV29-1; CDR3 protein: CSVAGLGGYEQYF; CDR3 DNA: TGCAGCGTTGCGGGGCTAGGCGGCTACGAGCAGTACTTC
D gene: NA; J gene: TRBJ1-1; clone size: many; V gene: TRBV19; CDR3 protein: CASSRVSEAFF; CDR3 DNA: TGTGCCAGTAGTAGAGTGTCTGAAGCTTTCTTT
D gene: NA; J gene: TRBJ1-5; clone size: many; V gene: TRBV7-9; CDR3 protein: CASSLALDQPQHF; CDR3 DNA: TGTGCCAGCAGCTTAGCTCTAGATCAGCCCCAGCATTTT
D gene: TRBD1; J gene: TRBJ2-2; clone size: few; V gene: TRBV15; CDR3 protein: CASSSGGAGTGELFF; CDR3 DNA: TGTGCCAGCAGCTCAGGGGGCGCAGGCACCGGGGAGCTGTTTTTT
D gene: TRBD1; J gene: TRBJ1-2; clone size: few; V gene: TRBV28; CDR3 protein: CASRSGQRYYGYTF; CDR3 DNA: TGTGCCAGCAGATCGGGACAGCGTTACTATGGCTACACCTTC
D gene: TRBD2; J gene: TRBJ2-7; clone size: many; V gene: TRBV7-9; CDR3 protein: CASSLSGNSYEQYF; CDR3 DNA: TGTGCCAGCAGCTTAAGCGGGAACTCCTACGAGCAGTACTTC
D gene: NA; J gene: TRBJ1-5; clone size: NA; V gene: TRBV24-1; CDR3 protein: CATSARTGNQPQHF; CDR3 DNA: TGTGCCACCAGTGCCCGCACTGGGAATCAGCCCCAGCATTTT
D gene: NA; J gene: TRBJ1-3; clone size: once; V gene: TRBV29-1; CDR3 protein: CSLVGGSTGNTIYF; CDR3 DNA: TGCAGCTTAGTGGGGGGCTCAACTGGAAACACCATATATTTT
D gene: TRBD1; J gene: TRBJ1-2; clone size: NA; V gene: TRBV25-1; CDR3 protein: CASSDGGTGLSVSRYTF; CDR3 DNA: TGTGCCAGCAGTGATGGGGGGACAGGCTTAAGCGTTAGTCGCTACACCTTC
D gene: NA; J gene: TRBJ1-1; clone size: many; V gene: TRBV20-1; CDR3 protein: CSARDPGQMSGAFF; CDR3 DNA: TGCAGTGCTAGAGATCCGGGACAAATGTCGGGAGCTTTCTTT
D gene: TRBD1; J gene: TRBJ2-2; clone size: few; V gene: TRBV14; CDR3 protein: CASSQGTGTTGELFF; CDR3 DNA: TGTGCCAGCAGCCAAGGGACAGGTACCACCGGGGAGCTGTTTTTT
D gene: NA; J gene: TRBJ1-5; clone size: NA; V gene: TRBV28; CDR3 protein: CASTGPAQPQHF; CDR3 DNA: TGTGCCAGTACAGGGCCGGCTCAGCCCCAGCATTTT
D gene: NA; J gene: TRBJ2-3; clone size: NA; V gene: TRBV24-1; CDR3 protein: CASRADTTDTQYF; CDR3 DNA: TGTGCCAGCAGAGCGGACACCACAGATACGCAGTATTTT
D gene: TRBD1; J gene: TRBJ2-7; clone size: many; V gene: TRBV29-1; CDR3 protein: CSVTGGTTYEQYF; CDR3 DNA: TGCAGCGTGACAGGGGGCACGACGTACGAGCAGTACTTC
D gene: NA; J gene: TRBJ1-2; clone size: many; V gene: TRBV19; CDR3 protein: CASSMGYDGYTF; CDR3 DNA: TGTGCCAGTAGTATGGGGTACGATGGCTACACCTTC
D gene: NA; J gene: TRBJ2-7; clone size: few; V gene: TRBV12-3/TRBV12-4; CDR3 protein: CASREQGSYEQYF; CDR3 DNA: TGTGCCAGCAGAGAACAGGGCTCCTACGAGCAGTACTTC
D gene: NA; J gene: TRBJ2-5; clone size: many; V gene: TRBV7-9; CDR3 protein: CASSKGVVEETQYF; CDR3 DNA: TGTGCCAGCAGCAAAGGGGTTGTGGAAGAGACCCAGTACTTC
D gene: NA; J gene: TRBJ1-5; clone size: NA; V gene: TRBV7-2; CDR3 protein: CASSRRLVSDSNQPQHF; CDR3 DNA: TGTGCCAGCAGTCGCAGACTGGTGTCCGATAGCAATCAGCCCCAGCATTTT
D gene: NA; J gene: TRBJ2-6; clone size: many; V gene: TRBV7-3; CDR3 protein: CASSLRGSSSGANVLTF; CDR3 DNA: TGTGCCAGCAGCTTACGAGGCAGCTCGTCTGGGGCCAACGTCCTGACTTTC
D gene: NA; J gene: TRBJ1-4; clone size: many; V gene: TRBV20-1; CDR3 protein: CSARGQGQEKLFF; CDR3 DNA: TGCAGTGCTAGAGGGCAGGGGCAAGAAAAACTGTTTTTT
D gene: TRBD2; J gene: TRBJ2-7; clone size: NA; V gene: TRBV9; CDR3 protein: CASSVGASGGYYEQYF; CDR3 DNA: TGTGCCAGCAGCGTAGGGGCTAGCGGGGGCTACTACGAGCAGTACTTC
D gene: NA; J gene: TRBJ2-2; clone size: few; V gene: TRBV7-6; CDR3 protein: CASSSGHYMASTGELFF; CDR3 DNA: TGTGCCAGCAGCTCAGGACACTACATGGCGTCCACCGGGGAGCTGTTTTTT
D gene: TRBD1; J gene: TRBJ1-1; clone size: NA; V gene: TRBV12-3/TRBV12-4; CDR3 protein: CASSQTGAGTEAFF; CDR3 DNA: TGTGCCAGCAGCCAGACAGGGGCGGGGACTGAAGCTTTCTTT
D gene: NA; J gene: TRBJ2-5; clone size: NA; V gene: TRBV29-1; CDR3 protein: CSVEAGNTETQYF; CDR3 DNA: TGCAGCGTTGAAGCGGGGAACACGGAGACCCAGTACTTC
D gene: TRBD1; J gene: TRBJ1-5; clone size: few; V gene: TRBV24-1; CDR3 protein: CATSVGTGNQPQHF; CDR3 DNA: TGTGCCACCAGCGTCGGGACAGGGAATCAGCCCCAGCATTTT
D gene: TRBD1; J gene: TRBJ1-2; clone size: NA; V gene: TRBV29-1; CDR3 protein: CSVGQGTRKANYGYTF; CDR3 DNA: TGCAGCGTCGGACAGGGGACACGAAAAGCTAACTATGGCTACACCTTC
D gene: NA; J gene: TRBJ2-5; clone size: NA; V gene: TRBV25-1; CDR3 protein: CASSPDTGGQETQYF; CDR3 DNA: TGTGCCAGCAGCCCAGACACTGGGGGGCAAGAGACCCAGTACTTC
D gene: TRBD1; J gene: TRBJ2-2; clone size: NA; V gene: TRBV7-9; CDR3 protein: CASSPVGGVSSGELFF; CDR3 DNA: TGTGCCAGTAGCCCGGTAGGGGGCGTTTCCTCCGGGGAGCTGTTTTTT
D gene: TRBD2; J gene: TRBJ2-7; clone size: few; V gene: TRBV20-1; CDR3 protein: CSPGRGASAYEQYF; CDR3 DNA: TGCAGTCCGGGGCGGGGGGCTTCCGCCTACGAGCAGTACTTC
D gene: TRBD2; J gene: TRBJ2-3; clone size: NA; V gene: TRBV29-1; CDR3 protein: CSVGRAGGADTQYF; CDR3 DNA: TGCAGCGTGGGACGAGCGGGAGGAGCCGATACGCAGTATTTT
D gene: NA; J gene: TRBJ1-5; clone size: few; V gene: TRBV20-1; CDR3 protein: CSVGIDQPQHF; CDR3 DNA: TGCAGTGTGGGTATAGATCAGCCCCAGCATTTT
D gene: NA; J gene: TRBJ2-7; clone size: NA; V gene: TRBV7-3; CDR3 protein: CASSVSPGTPYEQYF; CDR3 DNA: TGTGCCAGCAGCGTATCCCCCGGGACTCCCTACGAGCAGTACTTC
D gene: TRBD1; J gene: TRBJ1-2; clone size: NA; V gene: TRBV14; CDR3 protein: CASSHGDPGQAYYGHTF; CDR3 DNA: TGTGCCAGCAGCCACGGTGACCCGGGACAGGCCTACTATGGCCACACCTTC
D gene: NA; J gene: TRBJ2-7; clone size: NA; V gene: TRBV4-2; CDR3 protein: CASSLMTVGGEQYF; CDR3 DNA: TGTGCCAGCAGCCTTATGACAGTGGGGGGCGAGCAGTACTTC
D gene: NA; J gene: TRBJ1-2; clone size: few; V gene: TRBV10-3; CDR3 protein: CAISESGAPGGYTF; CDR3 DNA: TGTGCCATCAGTGAGTCAGGGGCCCCCGGCGGCTACACCTTC
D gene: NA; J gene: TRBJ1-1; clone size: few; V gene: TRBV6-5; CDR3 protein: CASSYSVKNTEAFF; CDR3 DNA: TGTGCCAGCAGTTACTCAGTCAAGAACACTGAAGCTTTCTTT
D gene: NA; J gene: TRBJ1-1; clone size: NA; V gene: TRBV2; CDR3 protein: CASSQPGHGWAMDTEAFF; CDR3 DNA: TGTGCCAGCAGTCAACCGGGACACGGATGGGCTATGGACACTGAAGCTTTCTTT
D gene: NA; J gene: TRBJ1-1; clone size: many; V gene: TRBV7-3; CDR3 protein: CASSPAGTNTEAFF; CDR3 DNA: TGTGCCAGCAGCCCCGCCGGGACGAACACTGAAGCTTTCTTT
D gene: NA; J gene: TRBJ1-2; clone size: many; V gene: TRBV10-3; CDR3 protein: CASRSNGRTYGYTF; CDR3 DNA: TGTGCCAGCAGATCAAACGGACGAACGTATGGCTACACCTTC
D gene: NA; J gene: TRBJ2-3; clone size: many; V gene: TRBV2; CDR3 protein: CASRTGAGDTQYF; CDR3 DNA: TGTGCCAGCAGGACCGGGGCGGGAGATACGCAGTATTTT
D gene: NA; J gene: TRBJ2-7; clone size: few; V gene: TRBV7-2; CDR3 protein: CASSLDLRGQQYF; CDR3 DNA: TGTGCCAGCAGCTTAGATCTACGGGGCCAGCAGTACTTC
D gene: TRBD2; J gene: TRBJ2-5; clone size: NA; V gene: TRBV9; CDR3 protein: CASSPTASGDETQHF; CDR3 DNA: TGTGCCAGCAGCCCCACGGCGAGCGGGGATGAGACCCAGCACTTC
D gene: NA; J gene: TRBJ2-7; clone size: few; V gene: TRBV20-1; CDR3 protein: CSARDGQHYEQYF; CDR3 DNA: TGCAGTGCTAGAGACGGACAGCACTACGAGCAGTACTTC
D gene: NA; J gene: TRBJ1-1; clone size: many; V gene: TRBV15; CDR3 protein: CATSIRSQGNEAFF; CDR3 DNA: TGTGCCACCAGCATTCGTTCACAGGGTAATGAAGCTTTCTTT
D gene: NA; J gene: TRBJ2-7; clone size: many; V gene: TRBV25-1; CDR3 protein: CASSEFSAYEQYF; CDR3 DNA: TGTGCCAGCAGTGAATTTTCAGCCTACGAGCAGTACTTC
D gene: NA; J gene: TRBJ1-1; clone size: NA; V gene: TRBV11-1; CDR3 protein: CASSLRLPQGGTEAFF; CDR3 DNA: TGTGCCAGCAGCTTAAGGCTTCCGCAGGGAGGCACTGAAGCTTTCTTT
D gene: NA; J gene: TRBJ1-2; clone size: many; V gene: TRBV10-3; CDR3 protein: CAISDILGTSANYGYTF; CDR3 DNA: TGTGCCATCAGTGATATCTTAGGGACTTCAGCTAACTATGGCTACACCTTC